The present entry profiles one T cell receptor beta chain with its context. Primed by a sample-barcoded 5' primer and a J-beta primer mix, a second PCR proceeded for about 7 to 12 cycles. All samples gave at least 2.5 million CDR3-containing paired-end reads. In TCRdb, the 5' RACE reads were re-called with MiXCR into one record per CDR3 protein. The table has about 1.8 million distinct CDR3 sequences, approximately 50% seen once; the top ten hold 2.1%. This CDR3 contains 18 residues. J was trimmed by 0 bases and V by 6 bases; bases with no gene match: 7. CDR1 is MNHEY, CDR2 SMNVEV, per germline (reference sequence). The sample comes from a study of blood T cells in healthy people across ages.

The sequenced sample consisted of blood. This TCR came from a woman between 40 and 55 years old in good health. The chain couples TRBV27 to TRBJ2-3; 15 positions match TRBD2. The CDR3 sequence is CASSFWTSGGGSTDTQYF. The CDR3, as DNA: TGTGCCAGCAGCTTCTGGACTAGCGGGGGGGGCAGCACAGATACGCAGTATTTT.